This is a list of T cell receptor beta chains from one sample in a study of cytotoxic CD8 clonotypes in ibrutinib-treated CLL. Profiling relied on immunoSEQ multiplex PCR, and the TCRdb table lists in-frame clones only, not all of them. This sample carries 25,000 to 30,000 clones, approximately 71% of them seen once, and the ten largest clones take approximately 53%. Specimen: PBMCs, collected after 24 months of ibrutinib treatment. The receptors stem from a human donor with chronic lymphocytic leukemia. CDR3s include the opening cysteine and the closing phenylalanine or tryptophan.

v_gene	j_gene	CDR3aa
TRBV4-1	TRBJ2-6	CASSQVWERGANVLTF
TRBV10-2	TRBJ2-3	CASRVAGGPNTQYF
TRBV2	TRBJ1-5	CASSLRQAFNQPQHF
TRBV10-2	TRBJ2-2	CASTLVDLPATGELFF
TRBV5-1	TRBJ1-1	CASRLTPNTEAFF
TRBV4-1	TRBJ2-3	CASSQVAGVTTDTQYF
TRBV19	TRBJ2-7	CASSADMVSYEQYF
TRBV9	TRBJ2-3	CASSAGGRGTDTQYF
TRBV7-3	TRBJ2-5	CASSPLGQGGETQYF
TRBV9	TRBJ2-3	CASSVASLAGGGDTQYF
TRBV5-1	TRBJ2-1	CASSNDWNEQFF
TRBV27	TRBJ2-2	CASRRGRGATGELFF
TRBV5-6	TRBJ1-1	CASSLVPSRTPEAFF
TRBV27	TRBJ1-1	CASSLFGQYTEAFF
TRBV4-1	TRBJ1-6	CASSQQDLTGKGSPLHF
TRBV19	TRBJ1-1	CASSTARDTEAFF
TRBV11-2	TRBJ2-3	CASSLALAGTDTQYF
TRBV20-1	TRBJ1-2	CSASMSFAF
TRBV18	TRBJ1-1	CASSDRGNTEAFF
TRBV5-1	TRBJ1-1	CASSTDGHTEAFF
TRBV5-4	TRBJ2-3	CASSLSGRGGTDTQYF
TRBV7-2	TRBJ2-1	CASSLASGTYNEQFF
TRBV7-9	TRBJ2-2	CASSSRVSGQDTGELFF
TRBV28	TRBJ2-3	CASSSGTTYTDTQYF
TRBV5-6	TRBJ1-6	CASSARGAGNSPLHF
TRBV5-1	TRBJ2-7	CASSAGGPSYEQYF
TRBV28	TRBJ1-3	CASRGTGTNLAGNTIYF
TRBV11-1	TRBJ2-1	CASSALPSSYNEQFF
TRBV9	TRBJ1-1	CASSVKMNTEAFF
TRBV18	TRBJ2-2	CASSPIGQAGELFF
TRBV7-8	TRBJ2-3	CASSRLAGGHDTQYF
TRBV4-1	TRBJ1-6	CASSQVGRSSYNSPLHF
TRBV29-1	TRBJ1-1	CSVEQWGKRTEAFF
TRBV7-2	TRBJ1-5	CASSLNRVQPQHF
TRBV5-4	TRBJ2-2	CASSPRASGGELFF
TRBV4-1	TRBJ1-5	CASSLIRGSNGNQPQHF
TRBV30	TRBJ1-5	CAWSRDRGSNQPQHF
TRBV27	TRBJ2-2	CASSLSGQMVVYTGELFF
TRBV28	TRBJ2-1	CASSLLAGGHNEQFF
TRBV5-1	TRBJ1-2	CASSLSWQGPNLYGYTF
TRBV30	TRBJ2-5	CAWSVGWEETQYF
TRBV30	TRBJ1-1	CAWDRRQSNTEAFF
TRBV14	TRBJ1-1	CASSQVPWDRSYYNTEAFF
TRBV2	TRBJ1-6	CASSPQALSYNSPLHF
TRBV7-2	TRBJ2-3	CASSLVPSGSTDTQYF
TRBV11-3	TRBJ2-5	CASSLGPQETQYF
TRBV4-1	TRBJ2-5	CASSQGRFPGSETQYF
TRBV9	TRBJ2-4	CASSVDGSTNIQYF
TRBV7-8	TRBJ2-2	CASSPRDTTGELFF
TRBV19	TRBJ1-1	CASSSRTGRTEAFF
TRBV20-1	TRBJ1-1	CSASTPSSAFF
TRBV6-6	TRBJ2-5	CASSYSRETQYF
TRBV11-2	TRBJ1-6	CASSLTGRSPLHF
TRBV28	TRBJ1-5	CASSLGQGAWQPQHF
TRBV9	TRBJ2-5	CASSVDSGEGETQYF
TRBV2	TRBJ2-2	CASKRTDINTGELFF
TRBV4-2	TRBJ2-7	CASSQDEGQLYEQYF
TRBV6-5	TRBJ2-1	CASGSGLVYHEQFF
TRBV5-6	TRBJ2-7	CASSKRTGPYEQYF
TRBV7-6	TRBJ1-1	CASSLKGTGNTEAFF